The 2 T cell receptor beta chains below all came from one sample that was sequenced in a study of blood T cell repertoires in COVID-19. The method was immunoSEQ multiplex PCR; TCRdb's version includes in-frame clones alone and lacks a portion of them. Among fewer than 200,000 clones listed, around 86% were seen once. Specimen: peripheral blood. The source of these receptors is a man aged 45-60 years with active or convalescent COVID-19.

The chain is built from TRBV19 and TRBJ1-5; 9 bases agree with TRBD1. Germline-derived CDR1 and CDR2 are LNHDA and SQIVND (reference sequence). Losses at the gene ends were 3 bases for V and 7 bases for J; bases not matched to a gene: 7. CDR3 size: 15 residues. In nucleotides, the CDR3 is TGTGCCAGTAGTATCGGAACAGGGGGCAGGCAGCCCCAGCATTTT. Residues: CASSIGTGGRQPQHF. The complete variable domain, with remaining parts taken from reference TRBV19 and TRBJ1-5, reads DGGITQSPKYLFRKEGQNVTLSCEQNLNHDAMYWYRQDPGQGLRLIYYSQIVNDFQKGDIAEGYSVSREKKESFPLTVTSAQKNPTAFYLCASSIGTGGRQPQHFGDGTRLSIL.

The chain couples TRBV20-1 to TRBJ1-1, with D unresolved. CDR1 DFQATT and CDR2 SNEGSKA come from the germline V gene (reference sequence). The CDR3 has 11 amino acids. V dropped 6 bases and J dropped 1 base, with 6 bases sitting between them. The DNA of the CDR3 is TGCAGTGCGGAGGGGAACACTGAAGCTTTCTTT. It translates to CSAEGNTEAFF.